Following are 24 T cell receptor beta chains from one sample sequenced in a study of T cells in Graves' hyperthyroidism and ophthalmopathy. Amplification targeted TCR beta CDR3 regions from RNA transcripts. HTBI primers were employed in a first-round RT-PCR of the TCR CDR3. From the multiplex PCR reads, TCRdb called clonotypes with MiXCR, one entry per CDR3 protein. Here the sample spans some 770,000 distinct CDR3 sequences, roughly 15% being singletons. The sequencing input was blood. These receptors were taken from a man in his late teens or twenties with Graves' hyperthyroidism.

Many counts were recorded for this clonotype. The rearrangement uses TRBV2 and TRBJ2-5; D not resolved. CDR3 size: 13 residues. Trimming took 3 bases from V and 2 from J, leaving 7 bases between them. Germline-derived CDR1 and CDR2 are SNHLY and FYNNEI. The CDR3 loop reads CASSEAYQETQYF. The CDR3, as DNA: TGTGCCAGCAGTGAGGCATATCAAGAGACCCAGTACTTC.

With respect to this clonotype: A much larger clonotype is one base distant, so this may be a read error. CDR3 residues: CASCFLGAIAEETQYF. The DNA of the CDR3 is TGTGCCAGCTGCTTCCTGGGCGCTATAGCGGAAGAGACCCAGTACTTC. The genes are TRBV7-2 and TRBJ2-5; D is possibly TRBD2 (6 bases). CDR3 length: 16 amino acids. CDR1 is SGHTA and CDR2 is FQGNSA in the germline V gene.

There are a few counts of this clonotype. This rearrangement joins TRBV5-4 to TRBJ2-7, with D possibly TRBD2 on 6 matching bases. The V gene's germline CDR1 is SGHNT and CDR2 YYREEE (reference sequence). Trimming pared 3 bases from V and 6 bases from J, leaving 16 bases between. The CDR3 is 14 amino acids. The CDR3 reads CASSSHGTVSEQYF. The CDR3 coding sequence is TGTGCCAGCAGCTCCCATGGGACTGTGTCCGAGCAGTACTTC.

The table lists this clonotype with many counts. The rearrangement links TRBV28 to TRBJ2-7; TRBD1 is a possible D gene (5 bases). CDR3 length equals 12 residues. V shed 7 bases and J shed 3 bases, with 10 bases lying between them. Germline values: CDR1 MDHEN, CDR2 SYDVKM. CDR3 nucleotides: TGTGCCAGCAAAGACAGTAACTACGAGCAGTACTTC. This codes for CASKDSNYEQYF. The variable domain in full, completed from reference TRBV28 and TRBJ2-7, reads DVKVTQSSRYLVKRTGEKVFLECVQDMDHENMFWYRQDPGLGLRLIYFSYDVKMKEKGDIPEGYSVSREKKERFSLILESASTNQTSMYLCASKDSNYEQYFGPGTRLTVT.

The CDR3 reads CASNPRGFTVSSYNEQFF. The CDR3 nucleotides read TGTGCCAGTAATCCAAGGGGATTCACGGTTAGCTCCTACAATGAGCAGTTCTTC. The rearrangement uses TRBV19 and TRBJ2-1; possibly TRBD1 for D (5 bases). Germline lookup yields CDR1 LNHDA and CDR2 SQIVND (reference sequence). The CDR3 length is 18 residues. Trimming removed 7 bases from V and 0 bases from J, with 22 bases in between.

This clonotype was seen many times. V gene TRBV28 combines with J gene TRBJ2-1; 12 bases map to TRBD1. Trimming at V came to 6 bases and at J to 5 bases, leaving 11 bases not matched to a gene. The CDR3 extends over 17 amino acids. CDR1 and CDR2 (germline): MDHEN, SYDVKM. CDR3 sequence reads: CASSASRRDRGHNEQFF. The CDR3, as DNA: TGTGCCAGCAGCGCATCGCGGAGGGACAGGGGGCACAATGAGCAGTTCTTC.

In this sample, this clonotype turned up many times. The chain has TRBV6-1 and TRBJ2-3, with D tentatively TRBD2 (5 bases). V was clipped by 6 bases and J by 0 bases, with 19 bases between them. This CDR3 is 17 amino acids long. Looked up from germline, CDR1 is MNHNS and CDR2 is SASEGT. DNA for the CDR3: TGTGCCAGCAGCCCGGCCAGTGAGCGGAGGAGCACAGATACGCAGTATTTT. Amino acids: CASSPASERRSTDTQYF.

This clonotype was picked up a small number of times. V and J are TRBV20-1 and TRBJ1-2, with D uncertain. Germline V lookup: CDR1 DFQATT, CDR2 SNEGSKA (reference sequence). This CDR3 is 13 amino acids long. Trimming left V 8 bases short and J 4 bases short, with 17 bases between. The chain's CDR3 is CSTVPLMGYGYTF. CDR3 bases: TGCAGTACCGTTCCTCTTATGGGCTATGGCTACACCTTC.

The chain joins TRBV11-2 to TRBJ1-1, with 9 nucleotides matching TRBD1. CDR1 is SGHAT, CDR2 FQNNGV, per germline. The V gene end was trimmed by 1 base and the J gene end by 4 bases; junction bases not matched to a gene: 16. The CDR3 runs to 19 residues. The CDR3 is CASSLGYRQGVRMGTEAFF. The CDR3 coding sequence is TGTGCCAGCAGCTTAGGATACAGACAGGGGGTAAGGATGGGCACTGAAGCTTTCTTT.

This clonotype was seen repeatedly, ten times or more. The J gene is TRBJ2-7, the V gene TRBV12-3 or TRBV12-4; TRBD2 matches at 11 bases. The CDR3 has 16 residues. The ends lost 4 bases at V and 4 bases at J; junction bases unmatched: 9. The CDR3 sequence is CASSYSLGLADYEQYF. CDR3 DNA sequence: TGTGCCAGCAGTTACTCTTTGGGACTAGCGGATTACGAGCAGTACTTC.

The chain has TRBV5-1 and TRBJ2-5, with TRBD1 as a possible D gene (5 bases). Germline-derived CDR1 and CDR2 are SGHRS and YFSETQ. CDR3 length equals 13 residues. Between the trimmed V and J ends, which lost 3 bases and 9 bases, there was a span of 15 bases. The CDR3 DNA reads TGCGCCAGCAGCTCGCAGGGTGATGAGGCCCAGTACTTC. Encoded protein: CASSSQGDEAQYF.

Many counts were recorded for this clonotype. The rearrangement joins TRBV24-1 to TRBJ2-7, with TRBD1 matching over 8 bases. Germline CDR1 KGHDR, CDR2 SFDVKD. The trim removed 12 bases at V and 8 bases at J, leaving 14 bases unmatched. The CDR3 is 13 amino acids. This CDR3 reads CASSGTGDRQQYF. DNA for the CDR3: TGTGCCTCCTCCGGGACAGGCGACAGACAGCAGTACTTC.

This sequence joins TRBV5-4 and TRBJ2-5; 13 nucleotides line up with TRBD2. Germline V CDR1 and CDR2: SGHNT, YYREEE (reference sequence). The CDR3 consists of 17 residues. The trim removed 1 base at V and 3 bases at J, leaving 6 bases unmatched. CDR3 sequence: CASSLPSGTSGEETQYF. The CDR3 DNA follows: TGTGCCAGCAGCTTGCCCTCAGGGACTAGCGGGGAAGAGACCCAGTACTTC.

This clonotype has ten or more counts. The V gene is TRBV7-2, the J gene TRBJ1-6; no clear D gene. Trimming stripped 3 bases from V and 11 bases from J, with 14 bases between. Per the germline V gene, CDR1 is SGHTA and CDR2 is FQGNSA. The CDR3 runs to 14 residues. The CDR3 protein is CASSLVREGAPLHF. The CDR3 bases are TGTGCCAGCAGCTTGGTTCGGGAGGGAGCACCCCTCCACTTT. Filled out from reference TRBV7-2 and TRBJ1-6, the complete variable domain reads GAGVSQSPSNKVTEKGKDVELRCDPISGHTALYWYRQSLGQGLEFLIYFQGNSAPDKSGLPSDRFSAERTGGSVSTLTIQRTQQEDSAVYLCASSLVREGAPLHFGNGTRLTVT.

This clonotype was seen repeatedly, ten times or more. The chain has TRBV5-1 and TRBJ1-1; TRBD1 aligns across 10 bases. V lost 0 bases, J lost 4 bases, and 9 bases stayed unmatched. CDR1 and CDR2 from the germline V gene are SGHRS and YFSETQ. The CDR3 is 17 residues long. CDR3: CASSLDARQGAGTEAFF. The CDR3 DNA reads TGCGCCAGCAGCTTGGACGCGAGACAGGGGGCGGGCACTGAAGCTTTCTTT.

The table lists this clonotype with a few counts. The chain employs TRBV12-3 or TRBV12-4 and TRBJ2-2; no reliable D call. The CDR3 sequence is 13 residues long. V lost 3 bases and J lost 7, with 9 bases in between. The chain's CDR3 is CASSFLADGELFF. CDR3 sequence (DNA): TGTGCCAGCAGTTTCTTGGCAGACGGGGAGCTGTTTTTT.

In this sample, this clonotype turned up many times. The chain recombines TRBV11-2 with TRBJ2-1; a weak D match, TRBD2 (6 bases). V shed 5 bases and J shed 5 bases, with 13 bases lying between them. The CDR3 covers 14 residues. CDR1 and CDR2 from the germline V gene are SGHAT and FQNNGV. For the CDR3, the DNA is TGTGCCAGCAGCCCCCTGGGACTTGACAATGAGCAGTTCTTC. This codes for CASSPLGLDNEQFF.

This clonotype was observed many times. The chain has TRBV28 and TRBJ1-1; no clear D gene. V was trimmed by 6 bases and J by 0 bases, leaving 14 bases between them. CDR3 length: 15 amino acids. Germline V gives CDR1 MDHEN, CDR2 SYDVKM. CDR3 residues: CASRSPVWLNTEAFF. CDR3 DNA: TGTGCCAGCAGATCCCCAGTGTGGTTGAACACTGAAGCTTTCTTT.

Many counts were recorded for this clonotype. J is TRBJ2-7 and V is TRBV2, with D maybe TRBD2 (6 bases). V shed 3 bases and J shed 6 bases, with 21 bases lying between them. This CDR3 comprises 16 residues. Germline-derived CDR1 and CDR2 are SNHLY and FYNNEI. CDR3 DNA: TGTGCCAGCAGTGAGGGTGTGGCTAGCGCTTCGGTCGAGCAGTACTTC. It yields the protein CASSEGVASASVEQYF.

This clonotype was seen repeatedly, ten times or more. This chain uses TRBV12-3 or TRBV12-4 with TRBJ2-1; TRBD1 matches 8 bases. There are 15 residues in the CDR3. J lost 4 bases, V lost 3 bases, and 5 bases had no gene match. The CDR3 loop is CASSFRQGLYNEQFF. CDR3 DNA sequence: TGTGCCAGCAGTTTCCGACAGGGGCTATACAATGAGCAGTTCTTC.

The chain recombines TRBV6-1 with TRBJ1-2; tentatively, D is TRBD1 (6 bases). The CDR3 contains 15 residues. V dropped 6 bases and J dropped 4 bases, with 18 bases sitting between them. Germline V gene data show CDR1 as MNHNS and CDR2 as SASEGT. CDR3 sequence: CASRQIGGLGYGYTF. Written as DNA, the CDR3 is TGTGCCAGCAGACAAATAGGGGGGCTTGGCTATGGCTACACCTTC.

The table lists this clonotype with many counts. This chain connects TRBV7-9 to TRBJ2-3; 16 bases agree with TRBD2. The CDR3 extends over 18 amino acids. The J segment lost 1 base and the V segment lost 4 bases, leaving 5 bases of the junction unmatched. Germline CDR1 is SEHNR and CDR2 is FQNEAQ (reference sequence). The CDR3 protein is CASSSGTSGRAGTDTQYF. The DNA for the CDR3 is TGTGCCAGCAGCTCAGGGACTAGCGGGAGGGCCGGCACAGATACGCAGTATTTT.

This clonotype came up a few times. This chain connects TRBV6-1 to TRBJ2-1; D is perhaps TRBD2 (6 bases). Trimming took 1 base from V and 7 from J, leaving 14 bases between them. The CDR3 covers 15 residues. Germline-derived CDR1 and CDR2 are MNHNS and SASEGT. CDR3 in amino acids: CASSEVWREANEQFF. The CDR3 nucleotides read TGTGCCAGCAGTGAAGTGTGGAGGGAGGCAAATGAGCAGTTCTTC.

This clonotype was counted ten times or more. CDR3 protein: CASSPVTGELFF. The CDR3 bases are TGTGCCAGCTCACCAGTCACCGGGGAGCTGTTTTTT. V and J are TRBV18 and TRBJ2-2; D is ambiguous. This CDR3 has 12 residues. Germline V gene data show CDR1 as KGHSH and CDR2 as LQKENI. V lost 2 bases to trimming and J lost 4 bases, with 2 bases between them.